This T cell receptor (beta chain) emerged from a study of cytomegalovirus exposure and HLA in healthy donors (dated by TCRdb to the late 2010s). With regard to the full study: An earlier analysis of under 600 of the donors reported about 250 Gb of sequence data and some 100 million unique TCR beta sequences from about 179 million T cells. An early release covering roughly 600 HLA-typed donors comprised about 290 gigabases of sequencing data and around 86 million unique TCR sequences. The genetic ancestry cluster associated with self-reported Caucasian donors included roughly four fifths of the roughly 400 genotyped donors. The study aimed to test whether signatures of past pathogen exposure could be identified by cataloging public T cell receptors. Using immunosequencing, the study profiled T cell repertoires from around 680 subjects and related those repertoires to cytomegalovirus serostatus. Besides the first cohort of around 700 subjects, a separate validation cohort made up of around 120 different subjects was used. High-throughput TCR immunosequencing, statistical association of individual TCRs with disease status, and machine learning were combined to predict cytomegalovirus infection status. A later analysis re-examined previously published TCR beta repertoires from 600 to 700 donors and added high-resolution HLA genotyping to investigate patterns of TCR occurrence. The later analysis used no new phenotypic data to find candidate immune exposures, relying instead on TCR beta sequences and their occurrence across donors. In an earlier analysis of 550 to 700 of the donors, high-throughput TCR beta sequencing was used to judge whether each TCR beta V gene segment behaved as functional or pseudogenic. Donor age, sex, ethnicity and CMV serostatus were compiled together with the repertoire data. A later genetic analysis used genome-wide SNP genotypes for 398 of the 666 donors, treating that subset as a discovery cohort. Every discovery cohort repertoire had been produced on one sequencing platform. Class I and class II HLA loci were covered by the typing at four-digit resolution. Typing coverage varied by locus: roughly 629-630 donors for A, B, C, DRB1 and DQB1; approximately 500 for DQA1; more than 600 for DPA1; approximately 490 for DPB1. Five DR-DQ haplotypes were handled as single units for association and clustering because linkage in the cohort was strong. Among about 400 genotyped donors of the cohort, an average of about 240,000 unique TCR beta nucleotide sequences was sequenced per donor, of which about 20% were non-productive. The study at large found these results: In both the original and validation cohorts, the classifier was reported to diagnose cytomegalovirus status with high specificity and sensitivity. A further reported finding was that TCR beta sequences accurately predicted the HLA-A and HLA-B alleles for most subjects in the first cohort. In a later analysis, several top co-occurrence clusters were reported to appear linked to parvovirus B19, influenza, CMV and Epstein-Barr virus. Most TCR sequences were seen in very few donors, while some public TCRs were found in many individuals. Most CMV-associated TCR beta chains appeared to be HLA-restricted in a later analysis, and the HLA associations seemed to be driven largely by CMV exposure. Presence/absence analyses assumed roughly uniform sequencing depth across donors, an assumption that may not hold. V-gene and J-gene trimming of TCR beta chains was associated with a missense DCLRE1C variant in a later genetic analysis, and the association was replicated in an independent cohort. In vitro tests confirmed that three of the cytomegalovirus-associated TCR beta chains recognize cytomegalovirus antigens. A later genetic analysis reported fewer N-insertions in productive TCRs among donors in an Asian-associated ancestry cluster than the roughly 700-donor mean. Because some donors lacked HLA typing at each locus, the association tests relied only on the typed subset. Only TCR beta chains were sequenced in this cohort, and the absence of alpha or paired-chain data limited detectable features. Broadly in line with IMGT annotations, most TCR beta V segments showed up in productive rearrangements about 90% or about 30% of the time in an earlier analysis of several hundred of the donors. A cluster of highly shared sequence variants was judged likely to be a technical artifact of the sequencing pipeline. In the study, 164 TCR beta chains were listed as associated with cytomegalovirus. In a later analysis, the rate of TCR association differed among HLA loci, with DRB1 alleles having the most associated TCRs and HLA-C alleles having the fewest. For the cohort, immune exposure information was limited to CMV serostatus. Linkage disequilibrium might explain the correlated functional status among segregating V segments, but an unknown experimental factor could not be ruled out. Strong co-occurrence of HLA alleles, especially DR and DQ, made assigning TCR associations to individual alleles difficult. In a later analysis, some 18,000 TCR beta sequences were associated with specific HLA alleles at a false discovery rate of 0.05. According to the authors, the approach could potentially be generalized to other disease states and immunological phenotypes. Because counts were too low, seventeen rarely observed V segments, including chromosome 9 orphons, were left out of the earlier analysis of a few hundred of the donors. In a later analysis, HLA-associated TCR beta chains showed more clonal expansion and lower generation probabilities than non-associated chains that were equally common. Because the 87-base-pair reads could not distinguish some IMGT-functional V segments, including TRBV6-2 and TRBV6-3, those segments were excluded.

Including the terminal cysteine and phenylalanine, the CDR3 comprises 14 residues. The only DNA kept is the CDR3, 42 bases in frame from the first base. Germline trimming amounts to 3 bases on V and 5 bases on J, with 1 as the count of junction bases outside the gene matches. The CDR1 and CDR2 encoded by the germline V gene are SNHLY and FYNNEI. Receptor amplification or capture employed the immunoSEQ multiplex PCR assay. A mixture of 60 forward primers for TCR Vbeta segments and 13 reverse primers for TCR Jbeta segments was used in the multiplex PCR. A multiplex PCR assay on genomic DNA amplified the CDR3 region of rearranged TCR beta genes. The Illumina HiSeq System was used to sequence the amplified TCR beta libraries as 87-base-pair reads. The authors processed their data as follows. A later analysis tallied tens of millions of unique TCR beta chains across the 700 or so repertoires, and about 12 million of those chains were shared by two or more donors. To remove PCR and sequencing errors, raw reads were error-corrected and collapsed into unique sequences using a nearest-neighbor algorithm that merged closely related sequences. To assign V, D and J gene segments, CDR3 sequences were aligned to IMGT reference sequences. Each retained sequence needed at least a six-nucleotide match to both a V gene segment and a J gene segment. Rearrangements were called productive when the CDR3 lacked stop codons and stayed in frame with V and J; all others were non-productive. Following IMGT convention, CDR3 was defined as the stretch from the second conserved V-encoded cysteine to the conserved J-encoded phenylalanine. In an earlier analysis of roughly 580 of the donors, sequences lacking an unambiguous match to a single V gene segment were excluded. In an earlier analysis of 450 to 750 of the donors, a V segment was called functional when productive rearrangements were above 56.7%, and segregating when the standard deviation between donors exceeded 5%. A statistical classification framework was developed to diagnose cytomegalovirus status using the catalog of TCR beta chain sequences. V and J gene assignment, in a later analysis, came from comparing TCR nucleotide sequences with IMGT/GENE-DB human TR gene sequences. Using the TCRdist pipeline, a later analysis assigned CDR3 sequences along with most-parsimonious VDJ recombination scenarios. A later analysis defined each TCR beta chain by its CDR3 amino acid sequence plus V-gene family, and excluded reads lacking a unique V-gene family. A later analysis removed 592 highly shared, low-generation-probability nucleotide sequences to deal with suspected cross-contamination and a sequencing artifact. In a later analysis, a clonal expansion index for each public chain was calculated from normalized within-repertoire ranks of inferred template counts. In a later analysis, generation probabilities were computed using a VDJ recombination model fitted to out-of-frame rearrangements, and the results were checked against IGoR. In a later analysis, hypergeometric tests were used to score TCR-TCR, TCR-HLA and TCR-CMV co-occurrence, with a repertoire-size bias correction applied to TCR pairs. False discovery rates were estimated in a later analysis by permuting HLA or CMV assignments 20 times. In a later analysis, co-occurring TCRs were grouped using DBSCAN, with TCRdist sequence similarity added in when clustering inside HLA-allele-positive subsets. For co-occurrence clustering, repertoires with fewer than 30,000 or more than 120,000 public chains were excluded, along with 5 or 6 repertoires with anomalous nucleotide sharing. This is the immuneACCESS table as TCRdb keeps it, with only in-frame sequences that have V and J called. A part of the clones is gone; compared with another copy, unresolved V genes explain less than half, and the rest is unexplained. V and J calls and clone size come straight from that table; D and trimming were deduced from the DNA. A total of fewer than 200,000 clones appear in this sample, about 80% of them only once. The ten largest clones represent over 2% of the sample.

This clone was observed a few times. Its antigen is currently not known. Base qualities were left out, and no much larger clone turns up one base away. The cohort comprised several hundred healthy bone marrow donors. At the time of sampling, every cohort member was nominally healthy, though immune exposures that went unrecorded were likely present. The donor tested CMV seronegative, placing the donor among the 352 seronegative members of the cohort. A peripheral blood sample was provided by each donor, and peripheral blood mononuclear cells were used for TCR beta sequencing. Genomic DNA extraction from the blood cell samples was performed with the Qiagen DNeasy Blood Extraction Kit.

Sequenced sample: PBMCs. This receptor was identified in a woman in her 30s in good health and CMV-seronegative. The sequence joins TRBV2 to TRBJ1-4, and TRBD1 aligns with 9 junction nucleotides. The DNA sequence is given as TGTGCCAGCAGTGAGGGACAGGGAAATGAAAAACTGTTTTTT. It specifies CASSEGQGNEKLFF.